A few counts support the clone carrying this T cell receptor beta chain. These data originate in a study of patients and donors after allogeneic stem cell transplantation. Germline V gene sequence: CDR1 SGDLS, CDR2 YYNGEE. The CDR3 runs to 14 residues. The ends were cut back, 3 bases at V and 6 bases at J, with 10 bases in the middle. One entry per CDR3 protein results from TCRdb running MiXCR on the RT-PCR reads. The sample consists of roughly 960,000 distinct CDR3 sequences, roughly 18% of them appearing once. The clonotype comes from a human donor who was either an allogeneic HSCT recipient or a stem cell or donor lymphocyte infusion donor (not recorded which). It is not recorded whose cells these are; they may come from a transplant donor. The sample was blood, either unsorted or a sorted T cell fraction (not recorded which). The chain is built from TRBV9 and TRBJ2-6; the D gene is possibly TRBD1 (6 bases). The CDR3 loop is CASSEQGSANVLTF. CDR3 bases: TGTGCCAGCAGCGAGCAGGGGTCGGCCAACGTCCTGACTTTC. Filled out from reference TRBV9 and TRBJ2-6, the complete variable domain reads DSGVTQTPKHLITATGQRVTLRCSPRSGDLSVYWYQQSLDQGLQFLIQYYNGEERAKGNILERFSAQQFPDLHSELNLSSLELGDSALYFCASSEQGSANVLTFGAGSRLTVL.